This T cell receptor (beta chain) appears in the sequencing data of a study of identical twins. Unique molecular identifiers were present on the cDNA, which also gained a universal primer site by template switching. TCRdb processed the 5' RACE reads anew with MiXCR; each CDR3 protein has one entry. The data contain around 100,000 distinct CDR3 sequences, under 6.5% of them seen just once; the ten biggest clones take up about 12%. This clonotype was recorded a few times. The CDR3 covers 15 residues. Germline CDR1 reads MNHNS; CDR2 reads SASEGT. V was clipped by 8 bases and J by 7 bases; unmatched bases: 11.

V usage is TRBV6-1 and J usage is TRBJ2-7, with 13 bases identical to TRBD2. The specimen was memory T cells sorted from blood. This TCR was recovered from a woman aged 45-65 years in good health. CDR3 sequence: CASSIGLAGVGEQYV. As DNA, the CDR3 is TGTGCCAGCTCCATCGGACTAGCGGGAGTAGGTGAGCAGTACGTC.